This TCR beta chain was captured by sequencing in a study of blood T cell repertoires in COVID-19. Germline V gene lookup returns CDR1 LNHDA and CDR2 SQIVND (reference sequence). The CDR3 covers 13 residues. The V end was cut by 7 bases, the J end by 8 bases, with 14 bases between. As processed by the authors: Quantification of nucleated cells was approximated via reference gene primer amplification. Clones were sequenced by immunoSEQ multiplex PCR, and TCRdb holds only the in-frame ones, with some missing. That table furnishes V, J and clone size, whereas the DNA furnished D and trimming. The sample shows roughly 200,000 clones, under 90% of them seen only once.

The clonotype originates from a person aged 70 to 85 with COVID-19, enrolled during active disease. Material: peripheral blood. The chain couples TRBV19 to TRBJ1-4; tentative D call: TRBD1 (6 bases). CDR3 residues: CASKTGLGEKLFF. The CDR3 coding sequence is TGTGCCAGTAAGACAGGCCTTGGCGAAAAACTGTTTTTT.